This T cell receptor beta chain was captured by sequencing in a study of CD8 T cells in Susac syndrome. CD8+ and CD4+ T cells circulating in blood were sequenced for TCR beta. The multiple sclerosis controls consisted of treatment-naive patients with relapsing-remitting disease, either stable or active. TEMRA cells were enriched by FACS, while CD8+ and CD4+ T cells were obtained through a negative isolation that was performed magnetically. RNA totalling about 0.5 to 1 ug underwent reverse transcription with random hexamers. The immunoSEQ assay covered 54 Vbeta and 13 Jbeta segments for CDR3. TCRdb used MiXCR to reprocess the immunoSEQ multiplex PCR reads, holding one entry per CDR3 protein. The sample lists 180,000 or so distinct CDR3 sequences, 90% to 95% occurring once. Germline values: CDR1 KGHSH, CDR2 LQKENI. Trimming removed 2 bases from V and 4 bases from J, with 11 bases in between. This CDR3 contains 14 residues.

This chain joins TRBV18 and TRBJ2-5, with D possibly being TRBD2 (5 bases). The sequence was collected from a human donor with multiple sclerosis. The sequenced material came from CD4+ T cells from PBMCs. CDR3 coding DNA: TGTGCCAGCTCACCAAGAGAGGCGGGAGAGACCCAGTACTTC. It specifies CASSPREAGETQYF.